A selection of T cell receptor beta chains follows, all from one sample in a study of shared clonotypes between healthy human individuals. Produced via immunoSEQ multiplex PCR; TCRdb's table is partial and in-frame only. Among under 850,000 clones listed, approximately 77% were seen once. The specimen sequenced was memory CD4+ T cells sorted from blood. These receptors all come from a woman aged 30 to 39 in good health. Both conserved end residues are part of each CDR3. D genes are given only for firm matches. Size is omitted from some rows. Given values are once, few, many or a class for expanded clones.

size | D | J | V | DNA | CDR3
once | . | TRBJ2-5 | TRBV5-4 | TGTGCCAGCAGCTTGGGAGGGGAGGACACCCAGTACTTC | CASSLGGEDTQYF
. | TRBD1 | TRBJ1-2 | TRBV7-2 | TGTGCCAGCAGCAAACCGGGACAGGGAGTTTGGAGCTACACCTTC | CASSKPGQGVWSYTF
. | . | TRBJ2-1 | TRBV5-4 | TGTGCCAGCAGCACCCCCAATGAGCAGTTCTTC | CASSTPNEQFF
. | . | TRBJ2-1 | TRBV18 | TGTGCCAGCTCACGAGTATCGGACAATGAGCAGTTCTTC | CASSRVSDNEQFF
. | . | TRBJ2-5 | TRBV18 | TGTGCCAGCTCCGAGTACCAAGAGACCCAGTACTTC | CASSEYQETQYF
. | . | TRBJ2-7 | TRBV5-1 | TGCGCCAGCAGCCCGGGGGGCAGAGACATCGGCGAGCAGTACTTC | CASSPGGRDIGEQYF
. | . | TRBJ2-3 | TRBV19 | TGTGCCAGTAGTATACAGGGTACAGGAGATACGCAGTATTTT | CASSIQGTGDTQYF
. | TRBD1 | TRBJ2-2 | TRBV5-4 | TGTGCCAGCAGTCCTCCCGGGACAGGGGGCCAAACCGGGGAGCTGTTTTTT | CASSPPGTGGQTGELFF
. | TRBD2 | TRBJ2-1 | TRBV29-1 | TGCAGCGTTTACTATCGCGGGAGGGCCTTTTTAAATGAGCAGTTCTTC | CSVYYRGRAFLNEQFF
. | . | TRBJ2-4 | TRBV28 | TGTGCCAGCAGAGGAGGGGGCAAAAACATTCAGTACTTC | CASRGGGKNIQYF
. | . | TRBJ1-1 | TRBV18 | TGTGCCAGCTCACCAGGGCGGTTGGCGAACACTGAAGCTTTCTTT | CASSPGRLANTEAFF
. | TRBD1 | TRBJ2-7 | TRBV5-4 | TGTGCCAGCAGCCGGGACAGTGTGGTGGTGCAGTACTTC | CASSRDSVVVQYF
. | . | TRBJ1-5 | TRBV28 | TGTGCCAGCAGTCCCCTGTCGGGTGGAGGGCAGCCCCAGCATTTT | CASSPLSGGGQPQHF
. | TRBD1 | TRBJ1-2 | TRBV9 | TGTGCCAGCAGCGCCTCGACAGGGTATGACTATGGCTACACCTTC | CASSASTGYDYGYTF
. | TRBD1 | TRBJ2-7 | TRBV28 | TGTGCCAGCAGGGTGACAGGGGGTGGCGAGCAGTACTTC | CASRVTGGGEQYF
. | . | TRBJ2-1 | TRBV5-1 | TGCGCCAGCAGCCTTCCCGTAGCCAATGCCGCCTACAATGAGCAGTTCTTC | CASSLPVANAAYNEQFF
many | . | TRBJ2-3 | TRBV4-1 | TGCGCCAGCAGCCAAGTAGACATGGGATTCACAGATACGCAGTATTTT | CASSQVDMGFTDTQYF
. | . | TRBJ2-4 | TRBV7-2 | TGTGCCAGCAGCTTAGTTGCGTTAGCCAAAAACATTCAGTACTTC | CASSLVALAKNIQYF
. | TRBD2 | TRBJ2-7 | TRBV7-9 | TGTGCCAGCAGCTTGGAGAGGACTAGCGGGAGGCACGAGCAGTACTTC | CASSLERTSGRHEQYF
. | TRBD1 | TRBJ2-1 | TRBV5-1 | TGCGCCAGCAGCTTGGCCGGGCAGGGGGCGCGCAATGAGCAGTTCTTC | CASSLAGQGARNEQFF
. | . | TRBJ1-5 | TRBV4-1 | TGCGCCAGCAGCCAAGATTGGGCGTTGGACAATCAGCCCCAGCATTTT | CASSQDWALDNQPQHF
. | . | TRBJ2-5 | TRBV19 | TGTGCCAGTAGTATTTTGGACAGTGCTGCGACCCAGTACTTC | CASSILDSAATQYF
. | . | TRBJ2-3 | TRBV18 | TGTGCCAGCTCACCCAGGGGTAGCGATCGGGGCGATACGCAGTATTTT | CASSPRGSDRGDTQYF
. | TRBD2 | TRBJ2-1 | TRBV6-6 | TGTGCCAGTGGTCCTAGCGGGATTAATGAGCAGTTCTTC | CASGPSGINEQFF
. | . | TRBJ2-1 | TRBV6-6 | TGTGCCAGCAGTTTCAGGCCCTGGGGGTTCTTC | CASSFRPWGFF
. | TRBD2 | TRBJ2-3 | TRBV9 | TGTGCCAGCAGCGTAGATGCCCTAGCGGGAATCAGAGATACGCAGTATTTT | CASSVDALAGIRDTQYF
. | . | TRBJ2-7 | TRBV28 | TGTGCCAGCAGTTTACGAGGCGGCAGGCTTGAGTACTTC | CASSLRGGRLEYF
. | . | TRBJ2-6 | TRBV19 | TGTGCCAGTAGTTGGAACTGGACAAATCACAGTCGGGCCAACGTCCTGACTTTC | CASSWNWTNHSRANVLTF
many | TRBD1 | TRBJ1-5 | TRBV4-2 | TGTGCCAGCAGCTCGCCGGGACAGGGGGAGGGTCAGCCCCAGCATTTT | CASSSPGQGEGQPQHF
. | . | TRBJ1-1 | TRBV28 | TGTGCCAGCAGCCCCTGGGGGTCGGGCACTGAAGCTTTCTTT | CASSPWGSGTEAFF
few | . | TRBJ2-5 | TRBV10-2 | TGCGCCAGCAGGGAAGTAATACAAGAGACCCAGTACTTC | CASREVIQETQYF
. | . | TRBJ1-1 | TRBV5-1 | TGCGCCAGCAGCTTGGCTTGGGCTGAAGCTTTCTTT | CASSLAWAEAFF
. | . | TRBJ2-1 | TRBV6-1 | TGTGCCAGCAGTATTTTATGGTACAATGAGCAGTTCTTC | CASSILWYNEQFF
. | . | TRBJ2-3 | TRBV5-1 | TGCGCCAGCAGCCTGCTTCCGGCTGGGGGTCGGGATACGCAGTATTTT | CASSLLPAGGRDTQYF
many | . | TRBJ2-1 | TRBV7-9 | TGTGCCAGCAGCTTAGAACGGACGGGGAATGAGCAGTTCTTC | CASSLERTGNEQFF
. | TRBD2 | TRBJ2-5 | TRBV7-9 | TGTGCCAGCAGCTTCGGGGGAGCAGGGAGGGCACAAGAGACCCAGTACTTC | CASSFGGAGRAQETQYF
. | . | TRBJ1-3 | TRBV6-5 | TGTGCCAGCCTTTCCTTCTCTGGAAACACCATATATTTT | CASLSFSGNTIYF
. | . | TRBJ1-1 | TRBV7-9 | TGTGCCAGCGGTCGAGACACTGAAGCTTTCTTT | CASGRDTEAFF
. | TRBD2 | TRBJ2-7 | TRBV18 | TGTGCCAGCTCACCATTAACTAGCGCTGACTACGAGCAGTACTTC | CASSPLTSADYEQYF
. | . | TRBJ1-5 | TRBV19 | TGTGCCAGTAGTATCTTAGGTAGCAATCAGCCCCAGCATTTT | CASSILGSNQPQHF
few | . | TRBJ2-1 | TRBV6-5 | TGTGCCAGCGCCCCCGGCAGACTAGTTGCGGATGAGCAGTTCTTC | CASAPGRLVADEQFF
. | TRBD1 | TRBJ1-2 | TRBV6-6 | TGTGCCAGCAGTTTTGAGCAGGGGGCGTCTGGCTACACCTTC | CASSFEQGASGYTF
once | . | TRBJ2-1 | TRBV5-1 | TGCGCCAGCAGCTTGGACTCCTATTCCTACAATGAGCAGTTCTTC | CASSLDSYSYNEQFF
. | TRBD2 | TRBJ2-2 | TRBV4-2 | TGTGCCAGCAGCCAAGATACTAGCGGGAGTACCGGGGAGCTGTTTTTT | CASSQDTSGSTGELFF
. | . | TRBJ2-7 | TRBV9 | TGTGCCAGCGGGCCGAGCTCCTACGAGCAGTACTTC | CASGPSSYEQYF
. | . | TRBJ2-7 | TRBV30 | TGTGCCTGGAGGGCCGGGACGGACTACGAGCAGTACTTC | CAWRAGTDYEQYF
. | TRBD1 | TRBJ2-3 | TRBV5-1 | TGCGCCAGCAGCTCCGGACAGGAGTTCACAGATACGCAGTATTTT | CASSSGQEFTDTQYF